Sequencing of this T cell receptor (beta chain) was carried out in a study of blood T cell repertoires in COVID-19. In the authors' methods: Counts of nucleated cells, estimated from reference gene primer amplification, were obtained. TCRdb's table, derived via immunoSEQ multiplex PCR, lists solely in-frame clones and lacks some. V, J and clone size are those of that table, while D and trimming were read from the DNA. This sample yields roughly 200,000 clones, of which approximately 85% are seen a single time; 6% to 6.5% belongs to the top ten. The study drew participants aged about 18 to 89 years from some 24 US areas. CDR1 is SGHVS, CDR2 FQNEAQ, per germline. V lost 4 bases to trimming and J lost 7 bases; unmatched junction nucleotides: 16. This CDR3 is built from 17 residues. The table lists this clone with a count of one.

This TCR was sampled from a man between 35 and 55 years old who had recovered from COVID-19. Sequencing was done on a sample of PBMCs or T cells enriched from blood (not recorded which). The chain joins TRBV7-8 to TRBJ2-1; 7 nucleotides align to TRBD1. CDR3 amino acids: CASSYRIKGQPANEQFF. The CDR3 region has the DNA TGTGCCAGCAGCTATAGGATAAAGGGACAGCCCGCGAATGAGCAGTTCTTC.